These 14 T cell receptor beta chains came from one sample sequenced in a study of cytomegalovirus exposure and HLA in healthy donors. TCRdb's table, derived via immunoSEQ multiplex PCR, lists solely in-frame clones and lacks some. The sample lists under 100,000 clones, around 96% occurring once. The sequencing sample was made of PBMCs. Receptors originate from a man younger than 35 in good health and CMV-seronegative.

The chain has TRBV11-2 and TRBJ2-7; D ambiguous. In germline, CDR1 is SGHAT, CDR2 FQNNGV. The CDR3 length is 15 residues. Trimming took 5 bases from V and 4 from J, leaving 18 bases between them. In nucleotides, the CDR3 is TGTGCCAGCAGCCCCGACATCTTCAGATTTTACGAGCAGTACGTC. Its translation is CASSPDIFRFYEQYV.

The CDR3 sequence is CASSVGDPGRQYV. The CDR3 region has the DNA TGTGCCAGCAGCGTAGGGGACCCCGGGAGGCAGTACGTC. J is TRBJ2-7 and V is TRBV9; D might be TRBD2 (6 bases). The CDR3 totals 13 residues. Germline-derived CDR1 and CDR2 are SGDLS and YYNGEE. V lost 0 bases, J lost 9 bases, and 13 bases lay in between.

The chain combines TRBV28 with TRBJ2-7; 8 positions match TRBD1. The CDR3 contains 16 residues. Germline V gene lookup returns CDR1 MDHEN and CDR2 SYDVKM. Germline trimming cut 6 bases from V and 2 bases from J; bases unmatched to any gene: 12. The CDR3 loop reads CASRSGGAEPTYEQYF. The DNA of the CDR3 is TGTGCCAGCAGATCAGGGGGCGCGGAACCTACCTACGAGCAGTACTTC.

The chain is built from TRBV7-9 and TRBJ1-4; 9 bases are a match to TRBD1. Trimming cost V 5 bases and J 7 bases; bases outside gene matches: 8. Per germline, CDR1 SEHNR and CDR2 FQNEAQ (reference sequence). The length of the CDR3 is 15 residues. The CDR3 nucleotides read TGTGCCAGCAGCGAACTACAGGGGGCATTTGAAAAACTGTTTTTT. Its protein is CASSELQGAFEKLFF.

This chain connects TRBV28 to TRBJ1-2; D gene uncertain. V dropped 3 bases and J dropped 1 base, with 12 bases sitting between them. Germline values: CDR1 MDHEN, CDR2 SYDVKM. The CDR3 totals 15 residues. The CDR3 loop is CASSFWADNNYGYTF. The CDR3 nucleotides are TGTGCCAGCAGTTTTTGGGCAGACAATAACTATGGCTACACCTTC.

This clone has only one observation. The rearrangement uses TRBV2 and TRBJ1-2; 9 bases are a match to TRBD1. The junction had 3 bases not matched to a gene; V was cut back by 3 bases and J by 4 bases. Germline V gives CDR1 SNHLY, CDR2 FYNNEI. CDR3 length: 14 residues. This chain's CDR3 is CASSEGQGIYGYTF. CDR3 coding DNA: TGTGCCAGCAGTGAGGGACAGGGCATCTATGGCTACACCTTC.

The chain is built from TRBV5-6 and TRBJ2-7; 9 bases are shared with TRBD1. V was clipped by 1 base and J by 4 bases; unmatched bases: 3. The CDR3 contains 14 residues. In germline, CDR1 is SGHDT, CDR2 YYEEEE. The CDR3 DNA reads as TGTGCCAGCAGCTTGACAGGGGGCGCGTACGAGCAGTACGTC. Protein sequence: CASSLTGGAYEQYV.

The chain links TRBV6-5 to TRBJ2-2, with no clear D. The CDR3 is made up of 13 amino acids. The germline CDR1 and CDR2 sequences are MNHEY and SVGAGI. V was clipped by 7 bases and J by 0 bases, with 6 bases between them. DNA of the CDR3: TGTGCCAGCACCTACCCGAACACCGGGGAGCTGTTTTTT. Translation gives CASTYPNTGELFF.

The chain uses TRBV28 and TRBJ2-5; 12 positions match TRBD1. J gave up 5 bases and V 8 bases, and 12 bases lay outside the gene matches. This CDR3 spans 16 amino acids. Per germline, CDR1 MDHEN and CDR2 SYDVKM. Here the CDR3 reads CASGPGQGAIGETQYF. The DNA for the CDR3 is TGTGCCAGCGGACCGGGACAGGGGGCGATCGGGGAGACCCAGTACTTC. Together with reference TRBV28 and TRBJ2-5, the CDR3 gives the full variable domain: DVKVTQSSRYLVKRTGEKVFLECVQDMDHENMFWYRQDPGLGLRLIYFSYDVKMKEKGDIPEGYSVSREKKERFSLILESASTNQTSMYLCASGPGQGAIGETQYFGPGTRLLVL.

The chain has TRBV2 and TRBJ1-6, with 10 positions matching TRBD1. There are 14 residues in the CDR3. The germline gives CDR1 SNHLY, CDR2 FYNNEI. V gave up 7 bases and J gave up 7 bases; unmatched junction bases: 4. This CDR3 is CASKQDRGNSPLHF. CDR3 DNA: TGTGCCAGCAAACAGGACAGGGGGAATTCACCCCTCCACTTT.

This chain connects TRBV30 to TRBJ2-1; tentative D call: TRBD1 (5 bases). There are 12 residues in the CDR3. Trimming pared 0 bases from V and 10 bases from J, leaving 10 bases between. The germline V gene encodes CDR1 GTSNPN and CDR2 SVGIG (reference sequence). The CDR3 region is CAWSVKGLEQFF. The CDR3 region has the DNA TGTGCCTGGAGTGTAAAGGGGTTGGAGCAGTTCTTC.

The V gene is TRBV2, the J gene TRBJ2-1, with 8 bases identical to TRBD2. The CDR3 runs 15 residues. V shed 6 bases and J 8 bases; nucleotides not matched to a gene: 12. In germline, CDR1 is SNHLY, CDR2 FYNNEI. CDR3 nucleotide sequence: TGTGCCAGCAGACTAGCGGCGAATCTGGGGGATGAGCAGTTCTTC. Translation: CASRLAANLGDEQFF.

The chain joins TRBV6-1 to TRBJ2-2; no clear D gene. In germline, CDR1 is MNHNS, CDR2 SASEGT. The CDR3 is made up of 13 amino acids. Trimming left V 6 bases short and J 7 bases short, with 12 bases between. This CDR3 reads CASRSNLVGELFF. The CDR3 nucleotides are TGTGCCAGCAGGTCGAACTTGGTCGGGGAGCTGTTTTTT.

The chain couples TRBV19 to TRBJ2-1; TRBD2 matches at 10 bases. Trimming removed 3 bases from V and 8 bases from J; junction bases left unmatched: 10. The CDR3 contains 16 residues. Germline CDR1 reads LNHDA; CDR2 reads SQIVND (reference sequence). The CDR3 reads CASSIALAGLIYEQFF. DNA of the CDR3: TGTGCCAGTAGTATCGCACTAGCGGGGCTGATATATGAGCAGTTCTTC. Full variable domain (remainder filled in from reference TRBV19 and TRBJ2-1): DGGITQSPKYLFRKEGQNVTLSCEQNLNHDAMYWYRQDPGQGLRLIYYSQIVNDFQKGDIAEGYSVSREKKESFPLTVTSAQKNPTAFYLCASSIALAGLIYEQFFGPGTRLTVL.